This T cell receptor beta chain came from a study of blood T cell repertoires in COVID-19. Study background: From T cells, B-cell-depleted T cells, or PBMCs came the material, which was cDNA or gDNA.

As handled by the study authors: From reference gene primer amplification, estimates of nucleated cell counts were derived. Produced via immunoSEQ multiplex PCR; TCRdb's table is partial and in-frame only. V and J calls and clone size are copied from that table; D and trimming were computed from the DNA. Among about 240,000 clones listed, around four fifths were seen once. Participant-reported clinical history was the basis for cohort assignment. A COVID-19 case was met by exposed participants within 2 weeks before study entry. This CDR3 is built from 17 residues. CDR1 is LGHDT, CDR2 YNNKEL, per germline (reference sequence). With 3 bases clipped from V and 0 bases from J, the junction kept 9 bases outside the gene matches.

The TCR comes from a woman aged 40 to 55 who had been exposed to COVID-19. This chain connects TRBV3-1 (or the pseudogene TRBV3-2) to TRBJ2-7; 9 nucleotides match TRBD2. Sequencing used PBMCs or T cells enriched from blood (not recorded which). Here the CDR3 DNA reads TGTGCCAGCAGCCATCTGCGACTAGCGGCGAGCTCCTACGAGCAGTACTTC. This translates into CASSHLRLAASSYEQYF.